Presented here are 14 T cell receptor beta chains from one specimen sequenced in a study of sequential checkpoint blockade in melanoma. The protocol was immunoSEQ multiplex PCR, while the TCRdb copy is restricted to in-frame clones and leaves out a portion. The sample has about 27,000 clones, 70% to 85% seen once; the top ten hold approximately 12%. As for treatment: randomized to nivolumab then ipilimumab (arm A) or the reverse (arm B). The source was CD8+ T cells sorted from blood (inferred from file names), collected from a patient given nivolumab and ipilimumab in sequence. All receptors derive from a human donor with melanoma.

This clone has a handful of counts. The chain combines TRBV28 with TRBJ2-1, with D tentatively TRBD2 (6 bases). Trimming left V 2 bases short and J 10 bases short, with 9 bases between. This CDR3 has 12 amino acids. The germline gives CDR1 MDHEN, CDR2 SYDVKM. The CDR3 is CASSLLAGEQFF. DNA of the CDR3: TGTGCCAGCAGTTTACTTGCGGGGGAGCAGTTCTTC. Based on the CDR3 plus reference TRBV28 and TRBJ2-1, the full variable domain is DVKVTQSSRYLVKRTGEKVFLECVQDMDHENMFWYRQDPGLGLRLIYFSYDVKMKEKGDIPEGYSVSREKKERFSLILESASTNQTSMYLCASSLLAGEQFFGPGTRLTVL.

The CDR3 region is CASSLAGNSYEQYF. DNA for the CDR3: TGTGCCAGCAGCCTTGCAGGGAATTCCTACGAGCAGTACTTC. The V call is TRBV7-6, the J call TRBJ2-5; weak D call: TRBD1 (5 bases). The J call may not be correct, given that the DNA end is closer to TRBJ2-7. Looked up from germline, CDR1 is SGHVS and CDR2 is FNYEAQ. The CDR3 contains 14 residues.

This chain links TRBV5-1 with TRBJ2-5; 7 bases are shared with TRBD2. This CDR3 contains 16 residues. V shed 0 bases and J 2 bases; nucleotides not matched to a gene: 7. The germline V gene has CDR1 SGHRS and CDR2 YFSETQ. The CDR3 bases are TGCGCCAGCAGCTTGGGTTGGGGGGGAAGGCAAGAGACCCAGTACTTC. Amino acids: CASSLGWGGRQETQYF.

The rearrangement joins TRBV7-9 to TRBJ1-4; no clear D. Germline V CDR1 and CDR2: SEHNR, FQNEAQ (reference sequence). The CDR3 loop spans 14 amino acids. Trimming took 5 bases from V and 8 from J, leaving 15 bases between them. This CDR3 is CASSLPPGREKLFF. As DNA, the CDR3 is TGTGCCAGCAGCCTACCTCCAGGTCGAGAAAAACTGTTTTTT.

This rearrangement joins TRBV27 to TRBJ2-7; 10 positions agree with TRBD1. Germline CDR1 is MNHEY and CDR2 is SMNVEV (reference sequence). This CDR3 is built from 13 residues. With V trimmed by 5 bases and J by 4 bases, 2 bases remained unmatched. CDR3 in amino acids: CASSAGQGYEQYF. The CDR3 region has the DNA TGTGCCAGCAGTGCGGGACAGGGGTACGAGCAGTACTTC.

CDR3 nucleotide sequence: TGTGCCAGCAGTGGGGGGCCAGGGGGCCCCACCGGGGAGCTGTTTTTT. Amino acids: CASSGGPGGPTGELFF. The chain is built from TRBV27 and TRBJ2-2; 8 bases fit TRBD1. The CDR3 is 16 residues long. Germline values: CDR1 MNHEY, CDR2 SMNVEV (reference sequence). The V segment lost 5 bases and the J segment 4 bases; nucleotides outside the gene matches: 9.

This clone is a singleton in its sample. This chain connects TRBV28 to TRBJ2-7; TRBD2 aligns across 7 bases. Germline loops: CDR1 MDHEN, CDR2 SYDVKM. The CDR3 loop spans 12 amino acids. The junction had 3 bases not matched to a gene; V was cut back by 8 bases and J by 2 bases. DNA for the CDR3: TGTGCCAGCTCCGGGACTACCTACGAGCAGTACTTC. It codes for CASSGTTYEQYF.

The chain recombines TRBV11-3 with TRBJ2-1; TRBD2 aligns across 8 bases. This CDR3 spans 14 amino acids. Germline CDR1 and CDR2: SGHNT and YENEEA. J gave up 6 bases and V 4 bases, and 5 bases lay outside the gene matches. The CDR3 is CASSSPGGGNEQFF. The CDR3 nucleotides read TGTGCCAGCAGCTCCCCGGGGGGGGGCAATGAGCAGTTCTTC.

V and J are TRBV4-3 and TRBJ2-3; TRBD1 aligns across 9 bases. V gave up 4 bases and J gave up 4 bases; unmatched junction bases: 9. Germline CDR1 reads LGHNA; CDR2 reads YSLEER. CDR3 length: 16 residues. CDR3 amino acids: CASSPGGTGGADTQYF. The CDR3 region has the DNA TGCGCCAGCAGCCCAGGAGGAACAGGGGGCGCAGATACGCAGTATTTT.

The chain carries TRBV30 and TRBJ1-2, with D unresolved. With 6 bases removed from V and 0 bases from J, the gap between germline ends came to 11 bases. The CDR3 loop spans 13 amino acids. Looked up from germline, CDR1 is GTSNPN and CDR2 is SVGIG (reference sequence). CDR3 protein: CACLQHANYGYTF. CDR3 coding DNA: TGTGCCTGCCTACAGCATGCTAACTATGGCTACACCTTC.

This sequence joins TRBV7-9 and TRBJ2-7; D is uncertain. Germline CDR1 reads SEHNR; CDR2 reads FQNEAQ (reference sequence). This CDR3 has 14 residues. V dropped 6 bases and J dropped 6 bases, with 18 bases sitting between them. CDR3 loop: CASSSGLQAVEQYF. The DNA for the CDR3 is TGTGCCAGCAGTTCAGGTCTGCAGGCTGTCGAGCAGTACTTC.

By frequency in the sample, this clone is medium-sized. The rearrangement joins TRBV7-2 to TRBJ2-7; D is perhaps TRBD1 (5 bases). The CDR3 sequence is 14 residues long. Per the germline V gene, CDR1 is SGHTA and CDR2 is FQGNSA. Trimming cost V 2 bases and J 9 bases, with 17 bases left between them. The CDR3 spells CASSLLDTSTRQYF. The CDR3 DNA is TGTGCCAGCAGCTTATTGGACACCTCGACTCGGCAGTACTTC.

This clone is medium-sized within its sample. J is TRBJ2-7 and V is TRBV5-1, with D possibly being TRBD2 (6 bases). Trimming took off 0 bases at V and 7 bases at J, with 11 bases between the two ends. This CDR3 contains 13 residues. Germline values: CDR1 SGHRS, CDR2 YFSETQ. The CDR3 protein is CASSLGLGREQYF. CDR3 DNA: TGCGCCAGCAGCTTGGGGCTGGGGAGGGAGCAGTACTTC. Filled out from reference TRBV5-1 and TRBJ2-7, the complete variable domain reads KAGVTQTPRYLIKTRGQQVTLSCSPISGHRSVSWYQQTPGQGLQFLFEYFSETQRNKGNFPGRFSGRQFSNSRSEMNVSTLELGDSALYLCASSLGLGREQYFGPGTRLTVT.

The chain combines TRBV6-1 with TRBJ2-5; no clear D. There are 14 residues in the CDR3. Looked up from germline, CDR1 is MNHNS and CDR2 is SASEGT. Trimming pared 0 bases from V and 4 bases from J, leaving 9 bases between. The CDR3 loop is CASSEAHRVETQYF. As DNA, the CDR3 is TGTGCCAGCAGTGAAGCGCACAGAGTAGAGACCCAGTACTTC.